Below are 8 T cell receptor beta chains sequenced from a single sample in a study of cytomegalovirus exposure and HLA in healthy donors. Primers for the PCR totalled 60 Vbeta and 13 Jbeta. Method: immunoSEQ multiplex PCR; TCRdb's copy keeps in-frame clones and lacks some. The sample holds 200,000 to 300,000 clones; roughly 81% are singletons and the top ten take approximately 2%. The specimen sequenced was PBMCs. The receptors derive from a woman aged 40 to 50 in good health and CMV-seropositive.

The V and J genes are TRBV6-1 and TRBJ2-3; possible D gene TRBD1, 5 bases. The CDR3 sequence is 13 residues long. Looked up from germline, CDR1 is MNHNS and CDR2 is SASEGT. Trimming took 11 bases from V and 2 from J, leaving 14 bases between them. The CDR3 coding sequence is TGTGCCGGGGCGCATTCACTCACAGATACGCAGTATTTT. Translating it yields CAGAHSLTDTQYF.

CDR3 sequence: CASSAGQSSYEQYF. The CDR3 region has the DNA TGTGCCAGTAGTGCGGGACAGAGCTCCTACGAGCAGTACTTC. This chain uses TRBV19 with TRBJ2-7; the D gene is possibly TRBD1 (7 bases). The CDR3 has 14 residues. In germline, CDR1 is LNHDA, CDR2 SQIVND (reference sequence). V was pared by 5 bases and J by 0 bases, with 11 bases between. The full variable domain, with the rest looked up from reference TRBV19 and TRBJ2-7, is DGGITQSPKYLFRKEGQNVTLSCEQNLNHDAMYWYRQDPGQGLRLIYYSQIVNDFQKGDIAEGYSVSREKKESFPLTVTSAQKNPTAFYLCASSAGQSSYEQYFGPGTRLTVT.

This rearrangement joins TRBV5-6 to TRBJ1-2; D is uncertain. The germline gives CDR1 SGHDT, CDR2 YYEEEE. The CDR3 has 11 residues. With 4 bases removed from V and 5 bases from J, the gap between germline ends came to 6 bases. The CDR3, as DNA: TGTGCCAGCAGCCTAACGTATGGCTACACCTTC. Its protein is CASSLTYGYTF.

The V call is TRBV10-3, the J call TRBJ2-6; no clear D gene. The CDR3 is 14 residues long. Trimming pared 6 bases from V and 0 bases from J, leaving 6 bases between. CDR1 ENHRY and CDR2 SYGVKD come from the germline V gene. The CDR3 protein is CAIRSFSGANVLTF. The CDR3 DNA reads as TGTGCCATCAGATCCTTCTCTGGGGCCAACGTCCTGACTTTC.

The V gene is TRBV11-2, the J gene TRBJ2-1; the match to TRBD2 covers 12 bases. From germline, CDR1 is SGHAT and CDR2 FQNNGV. Trimming at V came to 1 base and at J to 6 bases, leaving 13 bases not matched to a gene. CDR3 length equals 19 residues. The CDR3 spells CASSLVPSPLAGGPNEQFF. In DNA, the CDR3 is TGTGCCAGCAGCTTAGTACCTTCGCCGCTAGCGGGAGGGCCCAATGAGCAGTTCTTC.

The chain is built from TRBV5-6 and TRBJ2-5; D might be TRBD1 (6 bases). The germline V gene has CDR1 SGHDT and CDR2 YYEEEE. The CDR3 is made up of 18 amino acids. Trimming cost V 2 bases and J 3 bases, with 23 bases left between them. DNA for the CDR3: TGTGCCAGCAGCTTTCCGACCGAAATGCCCTCAGGGGAAGAGACCCAGTACTTC. Translated, it gives CASSFPTEMPSGEETQYF.

This clone was observed a few times. The rearrangement links TRBV5-6 to TRBJ1-2, with a tentative D call TRBD1 (6 bases). CDR3 length: 14 amino acids. The V and J ends lost 0 bases and 0 bases respectively, with 6 bases between them. From germline, CDR1 is SGHDT and CDR2 YYEEEE. This CDR3 reads CASSLGTANYGYTF. CDR3 DNA: TGTGCCAGCAGCTTGGGGACAGCTAACTATGGCTACACCTTC.

CDR3 DNA sequence: TGTGCCAGCAGTTTTACGTCGGACAGGCAGAATAGCAATCAGCCCCAGCATTTT. Translated: CASSFTSDRQNSNQPQHF. The V gene is TRBV28, the J gene TRBJ1-5; 7 bases are shared with TRBD1. This CDR3 contains 18 residues. The V gene's germline CDR1 is MDHEN and CDR2 SYDVKM. V trimming: 3 bases; J trimming: 0 bases; junction bases outside the gene matches: 11.